The following is a TCR beta chain sequence with its context. Its antigen is as yet unknown. This specimen comes from a study of T cells after yellow fever vaccination. Study-wide points: It was a small share of clonotypes that appeared in both CD4 and CD8 compartments.

The CDR3 has 15 residues. The J segment lost 15 bases and the V segment lost 0 bases, leaving 9 bases of the junction unmatched. Per the germline V gene, CDR1 is MGHRA and CDR2 is YSYEKL. Production of TCR cDNA was by 5'RACE template switching, which also added a universal primer site and UMIs. TCRdb independently ran MiXCR on the 5' RACE reads; one entry per CDR3 protein. Here the sample spans 280,000 or so distinct CDR3 sequences, 8.5% to 10% being singletons. This chain joins TRBV4-1 and TRBJ2-1, with 12 bases identical to TRBD2. This sequence originates from a young man who received the YFV17D yellow fever vaccine. Sequences were derived from CD4+ T cells sorted from PBMCs, sampled 5 days after the yellow fever booster vaccination. The CDR3 DNA follows: TGCGCCAGCAGCCAAGATCTCGCTAGCGGGGGGGCCTGGTTCTTC. Its translation: CASSQDLASGGAWFF.